One sample yielded the 30 T cell receptor beta chains listed below, sequenced in a study of T cells in Graves' hyperthyroidism and ophthalmopathy. RNA transcripts provided the source from which TCR beta CDR3 regions were amplified. HTBI primers were employed in a first-round RT-PCR of the TCR CDR3. From the multiplex PCR reads, TCRdb called clonotypes with MiXCR, one entry per CDR3 protein. Of fewer than 350,000 distinct CDR3 sequences in the sample, approximately 18% were seen once. Sequences were obtained from blood. These receptors originate from a man aged 50-60 years with Graves' ophthalmopathy.

This clonotype was seen a handful of times. This chain connects TRBV28 to TRBJ2-1; TRBD2 aligns across 10 bases. V was pared by 8 bases and J by 3 bases, with 1 base of the junction left unmatched. Germline lookup yields CDR1 MDHEN and CDR2 SYDVKM. The CDR3 spans 13 residues. CDR3 sequence: CASLAGGYNEQFF. As DNA, the CDR3 is TGTGCCAGCTTAGCGGGAGGCTACAATGAGCAGTTCTTC.

This clonotype was recorded many times. V and J are TRBV7-8 and TRBJ2-1; 8 bases fit TRBD2. The V and J ends lost 4 bases and 10 bases, in that order; junction bases with no gene match: 12. The CDR3 covers 15 residues. From germline, CDR1 is SGHVS and CDR2 FQNEAQ. The CDR3 region is CASSSSSGRVLEQFF. The CDR3 nucleotides read TGTGCCAGCAGCTCGTCTAGCGGGCGGGTACTCGAGCAGTTCTTC.

The chain combines TRBV27 with TRBJ2-1; 12 nucleotides agree with TRBD2. The CDR3 is 15 residues long. V was pared by 3 bases and J by 5 bases, with 2 bases of the junction left unmatched. Germline V gene sequence: CDR1 MNHEY, CDR2 SMNVEV (reference sequence). CDR3 in amino acids: CASSFRLAGDNEQFF. In DNA form, the CDR3 reads TGTGCCAGCAGTTTCAGACTAGCGGGAGACAATGAGCAGTTCTTC.

The sample holds many counts of this clonotype. This sequence joins TRBV11-2 and TRBJ2-7; possibly TRBD1 or TRBD2 for D (6 bases each). This CDR3 is built from 15 residues. The ends were cut back, 1 base at V and 7 bases at J, with 17 bases in the middle. CDR1 and CDR2 (germline): SGHAT, FQNNGV. CDR3 nucleotides: TGTGCCAGCAGCTTAGGAGGGGGGAGAGGAGATGAGCAGTACTTC. It codes for CASSLGGGRGDEQYF. Drawing the rest from reference TRBV11-2 and TRBJ2-7, the complete variable domain is EAGVAQSPRYKIIEKRQSVAFWCNPISGHATLYWYQQILGQGPKLLIQFQNNGVVDDSQLPKDRFSAERLKGVDSTLKIQPAKLEDSAVYLCASSLGGGRGDEQYFGPGTRLTVT.

Many counts were recorded for this clonotype. This chain connects TRBV3-1 to TRBJ1-6; maybe TRBD1 (5 bases). The V end was cut by 1 base, the J end by 7 bases, with 8 bases between. The CDR3 extends over 14 amino acids. Germline values: CDR1 LGHDT, CDR2 YNNKEL (reference sequence). For the CDR3, the DNA is TGTGCCAGCAGCCAAGCAGGGTACAATTCACCCCTCCACTTT. The encoded protein is CASSQAGYNSPLHF. The entire variable domain, with the rest obtained from reference TRBV3-1 and TRBJ1-6, is as follows: DTAVSQTPKYLVTQMGNDKSIKCEQNLGHDTMYWYKQDSKKFLKIMFSYNNKELIINETVPNRFSPKSPDKAHLNLHINSLELGDSAVYFCASSQAGYNSPLHFGNGTRLTVT.

This clonotype was counted a few times. CDR3 in amino acids: CASSPRDTEAEQFF. CDR3 DNA: TGTGCCAGCTCACCAAGGGACACTGAAGCTGAGCAGTTCTTC. The chain has TRBV18 and TRBJ2-1, with D possibly TRBD1 on 6 matching bases. The germline V gene encodes CDR1 KGHSH and CDR2 LQKENI. The CDR3 covers 14 residues. V shed 2 bases and J shed 9 bases, with 14 bases lying between them.

This clonotype was observed many times. The V and J genes are TRBV11-2 and TRBJ2-7; no clear D. From germline, CDR1 is SGHAT and CDR2 FQNNGV. The CDR3 is made up of 12 amino acids. V was cut by 3 bases and J by 5 bases, with 8 bases left in between. The CDR3 sequence: CASSFASDEQYF. The CDR3 nucleotides read TGTGCCAGCAGCTTCGCCAGCGACGAGCAGTACTTC.

V is TRBV9 and J is TRBJ2-1; either TRBD1 or TRBD2 may fit D (7 bases each). This CDR3 has 16 amino acids. Germline CDR1 reads SGDLS; CDR2 reads YYNGEE. Trimming removed 3 bases from V and 5 bases from J, with 18 bases in between. The CDR3 sequence is CASSAIWDSGDNEQFF. The CDR3 region has the DNA TGTGCCAGCAGCGCCATCTGGGACAGCGGGGACAATGAGCAGTTCTTC.

This clonotype was counted many times. The rearrangement links TRBV20-1 to TRBJ2-7; TRBD2 agrees at 7 bases. This CDR3 spans 15 amino acids. The germline V gene has CDR1 DFQATT and CDR2 SNEGSKA (reference sequence). J gave up 5 bases and V 4 bases, and 14 bases lay outside the gene matches. The DNA for the CDR3 is TGCAGTGCTATACCCGGGACTAACGGGAAGAACGAGCAGTACTTC. Its translation: CSAIPGTNGKNEQYF.

Only a few counts were recorded for this clonotype. The rearrangement joins TRBV27 to TRBJ2-1; no reliable D call. V was trimmed by 2 bases and J by 6 bases, leaving 5 bases between them. CDR3 length: 12 amino acids. Looked up from germline, CDR1 is MNHEY and CDR2 is SMNVEV (reference sequence). Here the CDR3 reads CASSLPANEQFF. The CDR3 DNA reads TGTGCCAGCAGTTTACCAGCCAATGAGCAGTTCTTC.

This rearrangement joins TRBV19 to TRBJ2-1, with 11 bases fitting TRBD2. The junction had 3 bases not matched to a gene; V was cut back by 1 base and J by 7 bases. CDR3 length: 15 residues. Germline CDR1 and CDR2: LNHDA and SQIVND (reference sequence). The CDR3 loop reads CASSIASGRTNEQFF. CDR3 coding DNA: TGTGCCAGTAGTATAGCTAGCGGGAGGACAAATGAGCAGTTCTTC.

In its sample, this clonotype was seen many times. The gene calls are TRBV3-1 and TRBJ2-2; D ambiguous. CDR3 length: 15 residues. Looked up from germline, CDR1 is LGHDT and CDR2 is YNNKEL (reference sequence). Trimming shortened V by 0 bases and J by 4 bases, and 9 bases separated the two germline ends. The CDR3 bases are TGTGCCAGCAGCCAAGATCACAGTTCCACCGGGGAGCTGTTTTTT. Translation: CASSQDHSSTGELFF. The whole variable domain, remainder taken from reference TRBV3-1 and TRBJ2-2, is DTAVSQTPKYLVTQMGNDKSIKCEQNLGHDTMYWYKQDSKKFLKIMFSYNNKELIINETVPNRFSPKSPDKAHLNLHINSLELGDSAVYFCASSQDHSSTGELFFGEGSRLTVL.

Many counts were recorded for this clonotype. This chain links TRBV30 with TRBJ1-2; 8 nucleotides line up with TRBD1. CDR3 length: 12 residues. Trimming took 7 bases from V and 0 from J; bases not matched to a gene: 1. The germline V gene encodes CDR1 GTSNPN and CDR2 SVGIG (reference sequence). As DNA, the CDR3 is TGTGCCTTGGGACAGGCTAACTATGGCTACACCTTC. Translation gives CALGQANYGYTF.

This clonotype showed up many times. The chain uses TRBV20-1 and TRBJ1-5, with D unclear. The CDR3 length is 12 residues. Between the trimmed V and J ends, which lost 2 bases and 3 bases, there was a span of 5 bases. Germline V lookup: CDR1 DFQATT, CDR2 SNEGSKA (reference sequence). The CDR3 sequence: CSARRANQPQHF. DNA for the CDR3: TGCAGTGCTAGACGGGCCAATCAGCCCCAGCATTTT.

This clonotype was seen more than once but under ten times. The V and J genes are TRBV20-1 and TRBJ1-1; TRBD1 matches 7 bases. With V trimmed by 6 bases and J by 2 bases, 6 bases remained unmatched. CDR1 is DFQATT and CDR2 is SNEGSKA in the germline V gene (reference sequence). CDR3 length: 13 amino acids. The CDR3 is CSANRGRNTEAFF. In nucleotides, the CDR3 is TGCAGTGCAAACAGGGGCCGAAACACTGAAGCTTTCTTT.

The gene calls are TRBV20-1 and TRBJ2-5; 16 bases agree with TRBD2. With 5 bases clipped from V and 5 bases from J, the junction kept 11 bases outside the gene matches. CDR1 and CDR2 from the germline V gene are DFQATT and SNEGSKA (reference sequence). This CDR3 comprises 17 residues. CDR3: CSAWGLAGGRRGETQYF. The CDR3 DNA reads as TGCAGTGCTTGGGGACTAGCGGGAGGGCGTAGGGGTGAGACCCAGTACTTC.

This clonotype was seen ten or more times. The chain links TRBV6-5 to TRBJ1-1; D is unresolved. The CDR3 has 14 residues. Germline lookup yields CDR1 MNHEY and CDR2 SVGAGI. V lost 8 bases and J lost 0, with 13 bases in between. The CDR3 nucleotides read TGTGCCAGCCGTACTCGGCAGTTGAACACTGAAGCTTTCTTT. Its protein is CASRTRQLNTEAFF.

Concerning this clonotype: This sequence may be a read error, since a much larger clone differs from it by one base. This sequence joins TRBV12-3 or TRBV12-4 and TRBJ2-7, with D hard to call. Trimming stripped 6 bases from V and 2 bases from J, with 20 bases between. The CDR3 is 16 amino acids. This CDR3 is CASSTRLTISAYEQYF. The CDR3 DNA is TGTGCCAGCAGCACACGGCTCACCATCTCCGCCTACGAGCAGTACTTC.

This clonotype was counted ten times or more. The gene calls are TRBV11-2 and TRBJ2-7, with D hard to call. Between the trimmed V and J ends, which lost 1 base and 4 bases, there was a span of 5 bases. This CDR3 has 12 residues. Germline CDR1 is SGHAT and CDR2 is FQNNGV. CDR3 loop: CASSLVYYEQYF. DNA of the CDR3: TGTGCCAGCAGCTTAGTTTATTACGAGCAGTACTTC.

In its sample, this clonotype was seen many times. The chain links TRBV7-2 to TRBJ2-7; no firm D call. CDR3 size: 13 residues. Between the trimmed V and J ends, which lost 5 bases and 1 base, there was a span of 9 bases. Germline V gene sequence: CDR1 SGHTA, CDR2 FQGNSA. The CDR3 DNA reads TGTGCCAGCAGCCTACAGAGATCCTACGAGCAGTACTTC. Translated: CASSLQRSYEQYF.

This clonotype was found a few times. This chain joins TRBV28 and TRBJ1-1; D is perhaps TRBD1 (6 bases). The CDR3 is made up of 12 amino acids. The V end lost 7 bases, the J end lost 7 bases, and 13 bases lay between the germline ends. Germline CDR1 reads MDHEN; CDR2 reads SYDVKM. The CDR3 nucleotides read TGTGCCAGCACCGAGGGGGGGCGTGAAGCTTTCTTT. Its protein is CASTEGGREAFF.

This clonotype was seen a handful of times. The chain couples TRBV6-1 to TRBJ1-3; D perhaps matches TRBD1 (5 bases). The CDR3 loop spans 14 amino acids. The V and J ends lost 5 bases and 4 bases respectively, with 12 bases between them. Germline assignment: CDR1 MNHNS and CDR2 SASEGT. The CDR3 bases are TGTGCCAGCAGTAGCGGGGCGCAGGGAAACACCATATATTTT. Encoded protein: CASSSGAQGNTIYF.

The chain is built from TRBV10-3 and TRBJ2-1, with 13 bases identical to TRBD2. Looked up from germline, CDR1 is ENHRY and CDR2 is SYGVKD. The V segment lost 4 bases and the J segment 6 bases; nucleotides outside the gene matches: 12. The CDR3 totals 18 residues. The CDR3 DNA sequence: TGTGCCATCAGTGGGACTAGCGGGAGAACCCGTGGTGGCAATGAGCAGTTCTTC. It translates to CAISGTSGRTRGGNEQFF.

The V call is TRBV9, the J call TRBJ2-7, with D perhaps matching TRBD1 or TRBD2 (5 bases each). This CDR3 spans 16 amino acids. Germline V gives CDR1 SGDLS, CDR2 YYNGEE. With 6 bases removed from V and 3 bases from J, the gap between germline ends came to 22 bases. CDR3 in amino acids: CASTLIGARNLYEQYF. The CDR3 DNA reads TGTGCCAGCACCTTAATCGGGGCTCGGAACCTCTACGAGCAGTACTTC.

DNA for the CDR3: TGTGCCAGCAGCTTGGGGGTGTCCTATAATTCACCCCTCCACTTT. It specifies CASSLGVSYNSPLHF. The chain links TRBV7-2 to TRBJ1-6; maybe TRBD1 (5 bases). Trimming stripped 3 bases from V and 1 base from J, with 7 bases between. The CDR3 is made up of 15 amino acids. Germline V gives CDR1 SGHTA, CDR2 FQGNSA.

This clonotype was detected many times. The chain couples TRBV11-2 to TRBJ2-1; 9 bases line up with TRBD2. Germline assignment: CDR1 SGHAT and CDR2 FQNNGV. The CDR3 contains 16 residues. The V and J ends lost 2 bases and 0 bases, in that order; junction bases with no gene match: 2. CDR3 protein: CASSLRLADSYNEQFF. The CDR3 bases are TGTGCCAGCAGCTTAAGACTAGCGGACTCCTACAATGAGCAGTTCTTC.

The chain recombines TRBV28 with TRBJ2-7, with D possibly being TRBD1 (6 bases). V lost 7 bases and J lost 3, with 19 bases in between. The germline gives CDR1 MDHEN, CDR2 SYDVKM. There are 15 residues in the CDR3. CDR3 sequence: CASIGVSQGNYEQYF. CDR3 nucleotide sequence: TGTGCCAGCATAGGGGTGAGTCAGGGGAACTACGAGCAGTACTTC.

The sample holds a few counts of this clonotype. The CDR3: CASSLISGGYDYGYTF. The CDR3 DNA reads TGTGCCAGCAGTTTAATATCCGGGGGCTATGACTATGGCTACACCTTC. The rearrangement links TRBV28 to TRBJ1-2, with TRBD1 as a possible D gene (6 bases). Trimming took 2 bases from V and 3 from J, leaving 16 bases between them. Looked up from germline, CDR1 is MDHEN and CDR2 is SYDVKM. The CDR3 length is 16 residues.

The chain couples TRBV7-9 to TRBJ2-1; TRBD2 aligns across 8 bases. The CDR3 length is 15 residues. With 5 bases clipped from V and 5 bases from J, the junction kept 8 bases outside the gene matches. From germline, CDR1 is SEHNR and CDR2 FQNEAQ (reference sequence). The CDR3 region is CASSLLLAGNNEQFF. CDR3 nucleotides: TGTGCCAGCAGCCTCCTCCTAGCGGGCAACAATGAGCAGTTCTTC.

This clonotype was seen at least ten times. The chain recombines TRBV11-2 with TRBJ2-1; D is unclear. This CDR3 region has 14 residues. V was shortened by 0 bases and J by 1 base, with 4 bases between the two germline ends. Germline values: CDR1 SGHAT, CDR2 FQNNGV. Written as DNA, the CDR3 is TGTGCCAGCAGCTTAGAACCATCCTACAATGAGCAGTTCTTC. This encodes CASSLEPSYNEQFF.